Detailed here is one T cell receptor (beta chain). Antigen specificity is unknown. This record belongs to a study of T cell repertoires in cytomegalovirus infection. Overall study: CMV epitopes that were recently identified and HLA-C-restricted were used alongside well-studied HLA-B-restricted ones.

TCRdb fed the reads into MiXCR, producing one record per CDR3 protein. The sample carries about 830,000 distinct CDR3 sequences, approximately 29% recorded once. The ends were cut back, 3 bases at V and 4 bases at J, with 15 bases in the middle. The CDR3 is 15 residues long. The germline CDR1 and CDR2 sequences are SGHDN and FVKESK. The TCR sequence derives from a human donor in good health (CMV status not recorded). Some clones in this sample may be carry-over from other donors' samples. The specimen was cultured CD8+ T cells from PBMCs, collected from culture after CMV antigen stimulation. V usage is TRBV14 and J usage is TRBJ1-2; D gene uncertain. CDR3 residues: CASSHRTGPRYGYTF. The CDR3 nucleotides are TGTGCCAGCAGCCATCGAACCGGACCGCGCTATGGCTACACCTTC.